This T cell receptor beta chain was recovered during a study of CD8 T cells in ankylosing spondylitis. Whole-study results and caveats: One TCR beta motif, made up of roughly 8 highly homologous variants, appeared characteristic of ankylosing spondylitis blood. Prior literature has documented some motif variants in synovial fluid and blood from reactive arthritis.

Many counts were recorded for this clonotype. Its specificity is unknown. Making use of molecular barcodes, quantitative 5'-RACE generated TCR beta libraries. TCRdb passed the 5' RACE reads through MiXCR, listing each CDR3 protein once. Of 100,000 or so distinct CDR3 sequences listed, about 8.3% are singletons. Germline V CDR1 and CDR2: MNHEY, SMNVEV (reference sequence). V gave up 3 bases and J gave up 1 base, with 11 bases separating them. The CDR3 extends over 15 amino acids. The sequencing sample was made of blood, either unsorted or a sorted T cell fraction (not recorded which). This TCR was recovered from a male donor with ankylosing spondylitis. The chain combines TRBV27 with TRBJ2-3, with D perhaps assigned TRBD1 or TRBD2 (6 bases each). The CDR3 DNA follows: TGTGCCAGCAGTTTCTCGGGGGCCGGCACAGATACGCAGTATTTT. Translation: CASSFSGAGTDTQYF.